Sequencing of this TCR beta chain was carried out in a study of Ad26.COV2.S vaccination and SARS-CoV-2 variants (dated by TCRdb to the early 2020s). Looking at the study overall: Donors in the vaccine arm were drawn from COV1001, a phase I-IIa trial of Ad26.COV2.S in healthy adults that was multicentre, randomized, double-blind and placebo-controlled. Ad26.COV2.S was administered intramuscularly at a dose of 5x10^10 or 1x10^11 viral particles, either as one shot or as two shots given 56 days apart. Sequencing of the TCRbeta repertoire served to evaluate the specificity and breadth of SARS-CoV-2-reactive T cell receptors following Ad26.COV2.S vaccination. A total of approximately 30 samples were included in the TCR-sequenced set, comprising some 20 Ad26.COV2.S vaccine recipients, 5 placebo recipients and 8 SARS-CoV-2 convalescent individuals. Trial participants were randomized into five groups of five: low-dose or high-dose Ad26.COV2.S given once or twice, or placebo on both occasions. Investigators remained blinded to trial group allocation during experiments and outcome assessment.

Taken with the paper, the label for treatment or condition translates to: around 19 received Ad26.COV2.S at low or high dose, single or two shots; a few received placebo; per-sample allocation not given. Repertoires of vaccine and placebo recipients were sequenced from samples collected on day 63 after the first injection. In Cohort 1b, more than 20 adults aged 18-55 years were enrolled at a single site in Boston, USA, between 29 July and 7 August 2020. As a vaccine, Ad26.COV2.S was a replication-incompetent adenovirus type 26 vector that expressed a prefusion-stabilized SARS-CoV-2 spike protein derived from the original Wuhan strain. As to this clone: Its specific antigen is unknown. Base qualities are not at hand, and no much larger clone is one base apart.

The immunoSEQ Assay was the method used to sequence TCRbeta CDR3 regions. After extraction, genomic DNA underwent amplification by bias-controlled multiplex PCR, followed by high-throughput sequencing. As for the authors' bioinformatics: To quantify the absolute abundance of each unique TCRbeta CDR3 region, sequences were collapsed and filtered. T cell fraction was estimated by normalizing TCRbeta template counts to usable DNA, with usable DNA measured through amplification of reference genes found in all nucleated cells. Repertoire TCRs were annotated as SARS-CoV-2-specific when V gene, CDR3 amino acid sequence and J gene were exactly matched to a known reactive TCR set. The reference SARS-CoV-2 TCR set was obtained from MIRA and was filtered for enrichment in COVID-19-positive ImmuneCODE repertoires, whereby public or cross-reactive TCRs were removed. Using the MIRA antigens, annotated TCRs were further analysed by specific ORF or by position within an ORF. Depth was the summed frequency of annotated unique rearrangements, while breadth was defined as annotated unique rearrangements over total unique productive rearrangements. Group comparisons of TCR breadth used two-sided Wilcoxon rank-sum tests. The table comes from immuneACCESS by way of TCRdb, which keeps in-frame sequences with V and J called. Part of the clones is missing from these tables; in studies checked, under half for an unresolved V gene and the rest for unknown reasons. D and trimming were read from the DNA, whereas the V and J calls and clone size are those reported in that table. The sample table holds more than 400,000 clones, of which roughly 91% were seen once. About 4.1% of the sample is held by the ten biggest clonotypes.

Study-level results and caveats: The authors noted that the TCR breadth and depth analyses may have underestimated total T cell responses. The study was not powered to compare responses between vaccine doses or regimens. After vaccination, spike-specific CD8+ and CD4+ T cell responses were reported to show substantial breadth. Vaccine and placebo recipients had comparable non-spike TCR breadth, which fits with the vaccine containing only spike. Higher spike-specific TCR breadth was observed in Ad26.COV2.S recipients than in placebo recipients (P = 0.0014).

Per the germline V gene, SGHTA is the CDR1 and FQGTGA is the CDR2. V loses 5 bases of germline sequence and J loses 4 bases, and the interval between the two ends is 11 bases. The CDR3 runs 13 amino acids, cysteine and phenylalanine included. Only CDR3 DNA remains: 39 bases, in frame from the first base. The sample consisted of peripheral blood, taken in a trial of Ad26.COV2.S vaccine versus placebo. The TCR sequence derives from a person between 18 and 65 years old who received the Ad26.COV2.S COVID-19 vaccine or a placebo. The rearranged chain carries TRBV7-3 and TRBJ2-5; the D gene lacks a confident call. DNA sequence: TGTGCCAGCAGCCCCGACGCCGGAGAGACCCAGTACTTC. The resulting protein is CASSPDAGETQYF. Here the CDR3 is joined to the reference TRBV7-3 and TRBJ2-5 genes, and the full variable domain is: GAGVSQTPSNKVTEKGKYVELRCDPISGHTALYWYRQSLGQGPEFLIYFQGTGAADDSGLPNDRFFAVRPEGSVSTLKIQRTERGDSAVYLCASSPDAGETQYFGPGTRLLVL.